This T cell receptor (beta chain) is from a study of T cells in Graves' hyperthyroidism and ophthalmopathy (dated by TCRdb to about 2019). Background on the whole study: Peripheral blood samples were taken at initial diagnosis, before any treatment was given. The roughly 99 discovery patients were divided at random into training and test sets in a 7:3 ratio. Thyroid tissue and blood T-cell repertoires from over 5 Graves' hyperthyroidism patients were also compared in the study. The paper describes TCR Vbeta CDR3 sequencing of around 140 peripheral blood samples, made up of some 42 ophthalmopathy patients, 70 to 75 hyperthyroidism patients and approximately 17 progressor patients. A discovery cohort of about 95 patients, roughly 40 with Graves' ophthalmopathy and about 58 with stable Graves' hyperthyroidism, was used to find distinguishing TCR V-J signatures. Once sampling was done, hyperthyroidism patients were given methimazole at a starting dose of 30 mg daily, whereas ophthalmopathy patients were given high-dose intravenous methylprednisolone. Prospective prediction of ophthalmopathy was tested in an independent validation cohort of some 19 hyperthyroidism patients and approximately 17 patients who later progressed to ophthalmopathy. General study outcomes and caveats: Blood samples also contained most of the expanded thyroid clonotypes (frequency above 0.001), which suggests that blood repertoires may reflect thyroid immune responses. Sample size was not statistically predetermined, and investigators were not blinded to group allocation. In cross-validation, a model built on a 13 V-J signature told ophthalmopathy apart from stable hyperthyroidism with just under 90% sensitivity and about 81% specificity, and in testing the same model reached 80%/75%. In validation, progression to ophthalmopathy was predicted by the model with approximately 67% sensitivity and 72% to 80% specificity, a median of roughly 6.4 months before onset.

The table lists this clonotype with many counts. Its binding antigen is unknown. One base away there is no much larger clone; base qualities are not given. Ophthalmopathy patients had moderately to severely active disease, Clinical Activity Score of at least 3, NOSPECS grade of at least 4, and duration under 3 months. Patients with uncontrolled infections, other autoimmune diseases, pregnancy or lactation were excluded. Diagnoses relied on clinical symptoms, serum thyroxine and TRAb, thyroid ultrasound and orbital computed tomography. PBMCs were isolated from more than 8 ml of fresh peripheral blood by Ficoll-Paque density gradient centrifugation. Total RNA was extracted using Trizol reagent, and RNA quality was assessed on an Agilent 2100 Bioanalyzer. Amplification of TCR beta CDR3 regions was carried out from RNA transcripts. The TCR CDR3 was subjected to a first round of RT-PCR using the HTBI primer set and the Qiagen OneStep RT-PCR kit. A second multiplex PCR round built the libraries, followed by size selection and purification. Libraries were sequenced paired-end with 100 bp reads on an Illumina HiSeq2000. On the study's bioinformatics: SOAPnuke was used to process the raw data, throwing out any read that contained adapters or uncalled bases, had a mean Phred below 15, or lacked an exact constant-primer or identifier match. COPE v1.2.5 was used to merge high-quality paired reads, and clonotypes were defined as unique nucleotide sequences. MiTCR v1.1 was used to align clonotypes to the IMGT TRBV, TRBD and TRBJ reference segments. Analysis was restricted to V-J combinations with a frequency above 0.0001, which covered just over 98% of repertoires. A TCS score was defined as the ratio between F50 (clonal expansion) and ExV (chaos), using BLOSUM62-based TCRdist between CDR3 peptides within each V-J. Welch's t-statistics and random forest reduced 500 to 650 V-J features to about 12, which were used in a naive Bayes classifier (R e1071). Using fastp at Q25 and MiXCR, TCRdb reprocessed the public reads and kept productive beta chains. Every entry covers one CDR3 protein and lists the most common genes and DNA from its rows. TCRdb's processing, not the authors', yielded these V and J calls. This sample holds 350,000 to 450,000 distinct CDR3 sequences; roughly 13% were observed only once. Clones ranked in the top ten supply 25% to 30% of the sample.

CDR1 and CDR2, per the germline V gene, are SGHTA and FQGNSA. From V the trimming removes 3 bases and from J it removes 7 bases, while the gene matches leave 9 bases of the junction unaccounted for. From cysteine to phenylalanine, the CDR3 is 15 amino acids long. CDR3 DNA is the only sequence kept; it has 45 bases, read in frame from the first base. This receptor was taken from a man aged 45 to 65 with Graves' ophthalmopathy. The sequence joins TRBV7-2 to TRBJ2-7, and TRBD2 aligns with 10 junction nucleotides. Specimen: blood. The DNA sequence is as follows: TGTGCCAGCAGCTTGCCGGGACTAGCGATTTGGGAGCAGTACTTC. Its translation reads: CASSLPGLAIWEQYF.